Below, 30 T cell receptor beta chains from the same sample are listed, as sequenced in a study of blood T cell repertoires in COVID-19. Method: immunoSEQ multiplex PCR; TCRdb's copy keeps in-frame clones and lacks some. This repertoire shows 270,000 or so clones, 85% to 90% found once; its top ten account for about an eighth. The specimen sequenced was peripheral blood. The origin of the receptors is a human donor in a cohort sampled during active COVID-19.

This clone was observed a single time. The chain recombines TRBV3-1 (or the pseudogene TRBV3-2) with TRBJ2-5, with D possibly matching TRBD2 (5 bases). CDR1 is LGHDT, CDR2 YNNKEL, per germline (reference sequence). V dropped 0 bases and J dropped 7 bases, with 9 bases sitting between them. This CDR3 has 13 amino acids. In DNA form, the CDR3 reads TGTGCCAGCAGCCAAGATAACGGGGTGACCCAGTACTTC. It codes for CASSQDNGVTQYF.

This sequence joins TRBV19 and TRBJ2-1, with 11 bases lining up with TRBD2. Germline V lookup: CDR1 LNHDA, CDR2 SQIVND (reference sequence). V shed 8 bases, J shed 3 bases, and the junction held 6 bases outside the gene matches. The CDR3 sequence is 15 residues long. The CDR3 region is CASHSGRAGYNEQFF. The CDR3 DNA reads as TGTGCCAGTCATAGCGGGAGGGCCGGCTACAATGAGCAGTTCTTC.

This rearrangement joins TRBV5-1 to TRBJ1-2; the match to TRBD1 covers 8 bases. V was clipped by 7 bases and J by 2 bases; unmatched bases: 7. The CDR3 has 14 residues. Germline values: CDR1 SGHRS, CDR2 YFSETQ. The CDR3 sequence: CASRGTGGNYGYTF. CDR3 DNA: TGCGCCAGCCGGGGCACAGGGGGAAACTATGGCTACACCTTC.

This clone has more than one count but fewer than ten. This chain connects TRBV18 to TRBJ2-3; D is possibly TRBD1 (6 bases). Trimming took 1 base from V and 0 from J, leaving 11 bases between them. This CDR3 is 16 amino acids long. Germline CDR1 and CDR2: KGHSH and LQKENI. The CDR3 loop is CASSPRTVTSTDTQYF. CDR3 DNA sequence: TGTGCCAGCTCACCACGGACAGTAACTAGCACAGATACGCAGTATTTT.

The chain couples TRBV6-6 to TRBJ1-3; possible D gene TRBD1, 5 bases. Germline V gives CDR1 MNHNY, CDR2 SVGAGI (reference sequence). V lost 6 bases and J lost 0, with 12 bases in between. This CDR3 is 15 amino acids long. CDR3 residues: CASSARGVSGNTIYF. The DNA for the CDR3 is TGTGCCAGCAGCGCCCGGGGGGTCTCTGGAAACACCATATATTTT.

The chain has TRBV5-1 and TRBJ2-7; no definite D call. V lost 4 bases, J lost 5 bases, and 10 bases lay in between. This CDR3 region has 12 residues. Germline V CDR1 and CDR2: SGHRS, YFSETQ. This CDR3 reads CASSEFGDEQYF. The CDR3 region has the DNA TGCGCCAGCAGCGAGTTCGGAGACGAGCAGTACTTC.

The chain uses TRBV5-1 and TRBJ1-1, with 9 nucleotides matching TRBD1. V shed 4 bases, J shed 0 bases, and the junction held 4 bases outside the gene matches. Germline lookup yields CDR1 SGHRS and CDR2 YFSETQ. This CDR3 is built from 15 residues. CDR3 protein: CASSNRQGVNTEAFF. CDR3 DNA: TGCGCCAGCAGCAACCGACAGGGGGTGAACACTGAAGCTTTCTTT. The variable domain in full, with the rest retrieved from reference TRBV5-1 and TRBJ1-1, is KAGVTQTPRYLIKTRGQQVTLSCSPISGHRSVSWYQQTPGQGLQFLFEYFSETQRNKGNFPGRFSGRQFSNSRSEMNVSTLELGDSALYLCASSNRQGVNTEAFFGQGTRLTVV.

The chain links TRBV11-2 to TRBJ1-1; D is ambiguous. V dropped 1 base and J dropped 6 bases, with 9 bases sitting between them. Germline V gives CDR1 SGHAT, CDR2 FQNNGV. The CDR3 spans 13 residues. The CDR3 loop reads CASSLGLLAEAFF. The CDR3 DNA follows: TGTGCCAGCAGCTTAGGCCTTCTAGCTGAAGCTTTCTTT.

The chain joins TRBV7-6 to TRBJ2-1; 10 nucleotides match TRBD1. The ends lost 5 bases at V and 6 bases at J; junction bases unmatched: 7. This CDR3 contains 15 residues. Germline CDR1 SGHVS, CDR2 FNYEAQ. CDR3 protein: CASSLGQGGSNEQFF. CDR3 DNA: TGTGCCAGCAGCCTCGGACAGGGGGGGAGCAATGAGCAGTTCTTC.

The chain has TRBV6-6 and TRBJ2-7, with 8 bases fitting TRBD1. J gave up 2 bases and V 6 bases, and 9 bases lay outside the gene matches. The CDR3 has 15 residues. The germline V gene encodes CDR1 MNHNY and CDR2 SVGAGI (reference sequence). DNA for the CDR3: TGTGCCAGCAGCCTGTCCCCAGGGGGCCCCTACGAGCAGTACTTC. It is translated as CASSLSPGGPYEQYF.

This chain uses TRBV27 with TRBJ2-3, with TRBD2 identical over 7 bases. With 6 bases clipped from V and 2 bases from J, the junction kept 14 bases outside the gene matches. The V gene's germline CDR1 is MNHEY and CDR2 SMNVEV (reference sequence). There are 17 residues in the CDR3. The CDR3 DNA reads TGTGCCAGCAGCCCCATGTCTAAACGGGGGGACACAGATACGCAGTATTTT. Protein: CASSPMSKRGDTDTQYF.

This clone was recorded a few times. V and J are TRBV27 and TRBJ1-2, with D unresolved. The CDR3 consists of 13 residues. Germline V gene data show CDR1 as MNHEY and CDR2 as SMNVEV (reference sequence). The V gene lost 6 bases and the J gene lost 6 bases, with 14 bases spanning the gap. CDR3 residues: CASRAWPSDGYTF. In DNA, the CDR3 is TGTGCCAGCAGGGCTTGGCCGAGCGATGGCTACACCTTC.

V usage is TRBV6-1 and J usage is TRBJ2-2; no clear D. The V gene's germline CDR1 is MNHNS and CDR2 SASEGT. Trimming pared 3 bases from V and 6 bases from J, leaving 14 bases between. This CDR3 is 15 amino acids long. For the CDR3, the DNA is TGTGCCAGCAGTGACACGAGACTTCAGTCCGGGGAGCTGTTTTTT. Protein sequence: CASSDTRLQSGELFF.

This clone has just one count. The chain joins TRBV3-1 (or the pseudogene TRBV3-2) to TRBJ1-4; D unresolved. V dropped 1 base and J dropped 3 bases, with 9 bases sitting between them. This CDR3 contains 15 residues. Germline V gene lookup returns CDR1 LGHDT and CDR2 YNNKEL (reference sequence). In nucleotides, the CDR3 is TGTGCCAGCAGCCAAGGGGCTGAGCCTAATGAAAAACTGTTTTTT. It encodes CASSQGAEPNEKLFF.

This clone was observed a few times. V gene TRBV3-1 (or the pseudogene TRBV3-2) combines with J gene TRBJ1-6, with D perhaps TRBD1 (6 bases). V was clipped by 5 bases and J by 7 bases, with 15 bases between them. The CDR3 runs to 15 residues. Looked up from germline, CDR1 is LGHDT and CDR2 is YNNKEL (reference sequence). The CDR3 nucleotides are TGTGCCAGCAGCGAAGGGACAACTGGGAATTCACCCCTCCACTTT. Protein: CASSEGTTGNSPLHF.

The chain employs TRBV18 and TRBJ2-7, with 7 positions matching TRBD2. Germline-derived CDR1 and CDR2 are KGHSH and LQKENI. CDR3 length: 14 amino acids. V lost 0 bases, J lost 9 bases, and 8 bases stayed unmatched. CDR3 sequence reads: CASSPPAGEFRQYF. CDR3 nucleotide sequence: TGTGCCAGCTCACCACCGGCGGGAGAGTTTCGGCAGTACTTC.

The count of this clone is one. The chain has TRBV5-1 and TRBJ1-2, with D perhaps matching TRBD1 (6 bases). Germline loops: CDR1 SGHRS, CDR2 YFSETQ. V lost 2 bases and J lost 8, with 19 bases in between. The CDR3 contains 15 residues. The CDR3 loop is CASSFEDRLTGGYTF. Written as DNA, the CDR3 is TGCGCCAGCAGCTTTGAGGACAGATTAACGGGGGGCTACACCTTC.

The J gene is TRBJ1-4, the V gene TRBV4-2; 8 positions agree with TRBD1. This CDR3 has 17 amino acids. The V and J ends lost 1 base and 7 bases, in that order; junction bases with no gene match: 11. From germline, CDR1 is LGHNA and CDR2 YNFKEQ. The DNA for the CDR3 is TGTGCCAGCAGCCAAGGACATGGCGGACAGGGAGGTGAAAAACTGTTTTTT. It codes for CASSQGHGGQGGEKLFF.

The CDR3 sequence: CASSSAGTGGYEQYF. In DNA, the CDR3 is TGTGCCAGCAGCTCCGCGGGGACAGGGGGCTACGAGCAGTACTTC. The genes are TRBV7-2 and TRBJ2-7; 11 nucleotides agree with TRBD1. Germline V gene sequence: CDR1 SGHTA, CDR2 FQGNSA. There are 15 residues in the CDR3. The V and J ends lost 4 bases and 3 bases, in that order; junction bases with no gene match: 5.

This chain connects TRBV5-1 to TRBJ2-7; TRBD2 agrees at 11 bases. CDR3 length equals 15 residues. Trimming removed 5 bases from V and 1 base from J; junction bases left unmatched: 5. Germline lookup yields CDR1 SGHRS and CDR2 YFSETQ. The CDR3 loop is CASRSGTSGSYEQYF. For the CDR3, the DNA is TGCGCCAGCAGATCCGGGACTAGCGGTTCCTACGAGCAGTACTTC.

The V call is TRBV15, the J call TRBJ2-2, with 10 bases lining up with TRBD2. There are 16 residues in the CDR3. Losses at the gene ends were 4 bases for V and 1 base for J; bases not matched to a gene: 3. The germline V gene has CDR1 LNHNV and CDR2 YYDKDF (reference sequence). The CDR3 nucleotides read TGTGCCACCAGCACTCGGACTAGCGGGAACACCGGGGAGCTGTTTTTT. Its translation is CATSTRTSGNTGELFF. The whole variable domain, filled in from reference TRBV15 and TRBJ2-2, reads DAMVIQNPRYQVTQFGKPVTLSCSQTLNHNVMYWYQQKSSQAPKLLFHYYDKDFNNEADTPDNFQSRRPNTSFCFLDIRSPGLGDTAMYLCATSTRTSGNTGELFFGEGSRLTVL.

In its sample, this clone was seen once. The chain has TRBV5-1 and TRBJ1-4; 7 bases map to TRBD1. Germline V gene lookup returns CDR1 SGHRS and CDR2 YFSETQ. Unmatched junction bases numbered 8, after V lost 2 bases and J lost 4 bases. CDR3 size: 16 residues. Here the CDR3 reads CASSFSPGQLNEKLFF. The CDR3, as DNA: TGCGCCAGCAGCTTCTCACCGGGACAGCTTAATGAAAAACTGTTTTTT.

This chain joins TRBV5-4 and TRBJ1-2; TRBD1 is a possible D gene (6 bases). This CDR3 contains 12 residues. From germline, CDR1 is SGHNT and CDR2 YYREEE (reference sequence). With 0 bases removed from V and 7 bases from J, the gap between germline ends came to 7 bases. CDR3 nucleotides: TGTGCCAGCAGCTTGGTAGGGGGTGGCTACACCTTC. Encoded protein: CASSLVGGGYTF. Filled out from reference TRBV5-4 and TRBJ1-2, the complete variable domain reads ETGVTQSPTHLIKTRGQQVTLRCSSQSGHNTVSWYQQALGQGPQFIFQYYREEENGRGNFPPRFSGLQFPNYSSELNVNALELDDSALYLCASSLVGGGYTFGSGTRLTVV.

V gene TRBV6-5 combines with J gene TRBJ2-7, with TRBD1 identical over 8 bases. This CDR3 has 15 residues. Per germline, CDR1 MNHEY and CDR2 SVGAGI. J gave up 0 bases and V 7 bases, and 8 bases lay outside the gene matches. CDR3 sequence reads: CASTGEDRVSYEQYF. CDR3 in DNA: TGTGCCAGCACTGGCGAGGACAGGGTCTCCTACGAGCAGTACTTC.

The gene calls are TRBV13 and TRBJ2-3; TRBD1 agrees at 7 bases. The CDR3 spans 16 residues. Germline CDR1 is PRHDT and CDR2 is FYEKMQ (reference sequence). J gave up 1 base and V 3 bases, and 7 bases lay outside the gene matches. The CDR3 is CASSFSRGRGTDTQYF. CDR3 sequence (DNA): TGTGCCAGCAGCTTTTCAAGGGGGCGCGGCACAGATACGCAGTATTTT. Full variable domain (outside the CDR3, taken from reference TRBV13 and TRBJ2-3): AAGVIQSPRHLIKEKRETATLKCYPIPRHDTVYWYQQGPGQDPQFLISFYEKMQSDKGSIPDRFSAQQFSDYHSELNMSSLELGDSALYFCASSFSRGRGTDTQYFGPGTRLTVL.

The chain's CDR3 is CAISEALNSYEQYF. The CDR3, as DNA: TGTGCCATCAGTGAAGCACTAAACTCCTACGAGCAGTACTTC. The chain links TRBV10-3 to TRBJ2-7; D is unresolved. CDR1 is ENHRY and CDR2 is SYGVKD in the germline V gene. The V end was cut by 3 bases, the J end by 0 bases, with 9 bases between. The CDR3 totals 14 residues.

The genes are TRBV12-3 or TRBV12-4 and TRBJ2-1, with TRBD2 matching over 11 bases. CDR3 length equals 13 residues. The J segment lost 7 bases and the V segment lost 5 bases, leaving 1 base of the junction unmatched. CDR3 sequence reads: CASSRTSGNEQFF. In DNA form, the CDR3 reads TGTGCCAGCAGTAGGACTAGCGGGAATGAGCAGTTCTTC.

This chain connects TRBV18 to TRBJ2-1; no clear D gene. The CDR3 has 13 amino acids. Germline lookup yields CDR1 KGHSH and CDR2 LQKENI. The V end was cut by 5 bases, the J end by 4 bases, with 9 bases between. CDR3 in amino acids: CASSSLTYNEQFF. In DNA, the CDR3 is TGTGCCAGCTCATCCCTCACTTACAATGAGCAGTTCTTC.

The gene calls are TRBV29-1 and TRBJ1-1; perhaps TRBD1 as D (5 bases). The CDR3 consists of 11 residues. Germline V gene data show CDR1 as SQVTM and CDR2 as ANQGSEA. Trimming cost V 6 bases and J 5 bases, with 10 bases left between them. This chain's CDR3 is CSVRGLTEAFF. As DNA, the CDR3 is TGCAGCGTGCGGGGGTTGACTGAAGCTTTCTTT. Together with reference TRBV29-1 and TRBJ1-1, the CDR3 gives the full variable domain: SAVISQKPSRDICQRGTSLTIQCQVDSQVTMMFWYRQQPGQSLTLIATANQGSEATYESGFVIDKFPISRPNLTFSTLTVSNMSPEDSSIYLCSVRGLTEAFFGQGTRLTVV.

The genes are TRBV11-2 and TRBJ2-7; D is unclear. This CDR3 contains 15 residues. With 4 bases removed from V and 4 bases from J, the gap between germline ends came to 17 bases. Germline V gives CDR1 SGHAT, CDR2 FQNNGV. The CDR3: CASSYPPEFVYEQYF. In DNA, the CDR3 is TGTGCCAGCAGCTACCCCCCGGAGTTCGTGTACGAGCAGTACTTC.